What follows are 5 T cell receptor beta chains derived from one specimen sequenced in a study of blood T cell repertoires in COVID-19. Assay used: immunoSEQ multiplex PCR; TCRdb lists only in-frame clones, some missing. This sample has approximately 240,000 clones, with 87% found just once. Source material: PBMCs or T cells enriched from blood (not recorded which). The receptors were sampled from a woman in her 30s with acute COVID-19.

The rearrangement links TRBV6-2 or TRBV6-3 to TRBJ1-1, with D unresolved. The germline V and J ends were trimmed by 3 bases and 0 bases, with 8 bases remaining between them. CDR1 is MNHEY, CDR2 SVGEGT, per germline. The CDR3 covers 14 residues. The CDR3 sequence is CASSYRQVNTEAFF. The DNA of the CDR3 is TGTGCCAGCAGTTATCGCCAGGTGAACACTGAAGCTTTCTTT.

This chain links TRBV10-3 with TRBJ2-7; D perhaps matches TRBD1 (6 bases). Germline V gene sequence: CDR1 ENHRY, CDR2 SYGVKD. Trimming shortened V by 5 bases and J by 6 bases, and 11 bases separated the two germline ends. The CDR3 runs 12 residues. In DNA form, the CDR3 reads TGTGCCATCAGTCAACAGGGTTTCGAGCAGTACTTC. Protein: CAISQQGFEQYF.

This clone appeared once. The junction does not match germline at one end; this may be a read error. The chain carries TRBV2 and TRBJ2-1, with 7 bases matching TRBD1. There are 15 residues in the CDR3. Germline-derived CDR1 and CDR2 are SNHLY and FYNNEI. The DNA of the CDR3 is TGTGCCAGCAGGGAAGGGACAGCACTGGGCAATGAGCAGTTCTTC. This translates into CASREGTALGNEQFF.

V gene TRBV19 combines with J gene TRBJ1-2; possible D gene TRBD1, 6 bases. CDR1 and CDR2 (germline): LNHDA, SQIVND (reference sequence). V was trimmed by 3 bases and J by 7 bases, leaving 18 bases between them. This CDR3 has 15 amino acids. The CDR3 here is CASSIGQGIFGGYTF. The CDR3 DNA reads TGTGCCAGTAGTATTGGTCAGGGGATTTTCGGTGGCTACACCTTC.

The V call is TRBV6-6, the J call TRBJ2-7; D remains ambiguous. This CDR3 comprises 12 residues. The V and J ends lost 7 bases and 4 bases respectively, with 11 bases between them. Germline loops: CDR1 MNHNY, CDR2 SVGAGI (reference sequence). This CDR3 is CASKLTSYEQYF. The CDR3 bases are TGTGCCAGCAAGCTTACTTCTTACGAGCAGTACTTC.